The 20 T cell receptor beta chains given below trace back to one sample, sequenced in a study of blood T cell repertoires in COVID-19. The method was immunoSEQ multiplex PCR; TCRdb's version includes in-frame clones alone and lacks a portion of them. Among tens of thousands of clones, roughly 80% were seen once, and the ten largest hold 6.9%. The material sequenced was peripheral blood. The source of these receptors is a man in his thirties or forties with COVID-19, enrolled during active disease.

This clone was counted at least ten times. This chain uses TRBV7-8 with TRBJ1-1, with TRBD1 as a possible D gene (5 bases). From germline, CDR1 is SGHVS and CDR2 FQNEAQ. The CDR3 runs 15 residues. Deletions cut 5 bases from V and 4 bases from J, with 17 bases between. CDR3 DNA sequence: TGTGCCAGCAGCCCCCAAGGGGCAGGGATCACTGAAGCTTTCTTT. It translates to CASSPQGAGITEAFF. Complete variable domain (other parts from reference TRBV7-8 and TRBJ1-1): GAGVSQSPRYKVAKRGQDVALRCDPISGHVSLFWYQQALGQGPEFLTYFQNEAQLDKSGLPSDRFFAERPEGSVSTLKIQRTQQEDSAVYLCASSPQGAGITEAFFGQGTRLTVV.

The J gene is TRBJ1-6, the V gene TRBV2, with 9 positions matching TRBD1. Germline V gene data show CDR1 as SNHLY and CDR2 as FYNNEI. The V gene end was trimmed by 10 bases and the J gene end by 0 bases; junction bases not matched to a gene: 16. The CDR3 contains 19 residues. The CDR3 reads CATKGSRTGESSYNSPLHF. CDR3 nucleotides: TGTGCCACCAAAGGATCCCGGACAGGGGAGAGCTCCTATAATTCACCCCTCCACTTT.

The chain links TRBV7-3 to TRBJ1-1; no firm D call. This CDR3 has 13 amino acids. Per germline, CDR1 SGHTA and CDR2 FQGTGA. With 5 bases removed from V and 1 base from J, the gap between germline ends came to 8 bases. CDR3 amino acids: CASSQLKNTEAFF. The CDR3 DNA sequence: TGTGCCAGCAGCCAACTCAAGAACACTGAAGCTTTCTTT.

The chain couples TRBV19 to TRBJ1-2, with 7 bases matching TRBD1. Germline-derived CDR1 and CDR2 are LNHDA and SQIVND (reference sequence). This CDR3 region has 15 residues. V lost 4 bases, J lost 3 bases, and 8 bases stayed unmatched. For the CDR3, the DNA is TGTGCCAGTAGTACAACAGGGGCCCCGCACTATGGCTACACCTTC. It yields the protein CASSTTGAPHYGYTF.

The chain has TRBV24-1 and TRBJ1-5, with D possibly being TRBD1 (6 bases). The CDR3 is made up of 16 amino acids. Germline V gene sequence: CDR1 KGHDR, CDR2 SFDVKD. The V end lost 4 bases, the J end lost 6 bases, and 18 bases lay between the germline ends. The CDR3 DNA reads TGTGCCACCAGTGAATCCCAGGGGCACAGCCCTCAGCCCCAGCATTTT. The encoded protein is CATSESQGHSPQPQHF.

This clone was seen more than once but under ten times. The chain employs TRBV7-9 and TRBJ2-7, with 7 bases aligning to TRBD1. V shed 1 base, J shed 2 bases, and the junction held 5 bases outside the gene matches. CDR3 length equals 15 residues. In germline, CDR1 is SEHNR, CDR2 FQNEAQ (reference sequence). The CDR3 region is CASSLVGQGAYEQYF. In DNA form, the CDR3 reads TGTGCCAGCAGCTTAGTAGGGCAGGGGGCCTACGAGCAGTACTTC. Drawing the rest from reference TRBV7-9 and TRBJ2-7, the complete variable domain is DTGVSQNPRHKITKRGQNVTFRCDPISEHNRLYWYRQTLGQGPEFLTYFQNEAQLEKSRLLSDRFSAERPKGSFSTLEIQRTEQGDSAMYLCASSLVGQGAYEQYFGPGTRLTVT.

The chain joins TRBV3-1 (or the pseudogene TRBV3-2) to TRBJ1-5; 8 nucleotides match TRBD1. This CDR3 is built from 14 residues. CDR1 and CDR2 (germline): LGHDT, YNNKEL (reference sequence). V was pared by 7 bases and J by 1 base, with 3 bases of the junction left unmatched. This chain's CDR3 is CASNTGGSNQPQHF. The CDR3 DNA follows: TGTGCCAGCAACACAGGGGGGAGCAATCAGCCCCAGCATTTT.

V is TRBV7-2 and J is TRBJ2-2, with a tentative D call TRBD2 (6 bases). Trimming removed 5 bases from V and 5 bases from J, with 18 bases in between. The CDR3 consists of 16 residues. The germline V gene encodes CDR1 SGHTA and CDR2 FQGNSA. CDR3 region: CASSPLAGRRTGELFF. The CDR3 DNA sequence: TGTGCCAGCAGCCCCCTGGCGGGGAGGAGGACCGGGGAGCTGTTTTTT.

The J gene is TRBJ1-2, the V gene TRBV5-1; TRBD1 aligns across 7 bases. Germline V gives CDR1 SGHRS, CDR2 YFSETQ. V lost 5 bases and J lost 7; bases outside the gene matches: 8. The CDR3 runs 13 residues. CDR3 coding DNA: TGCGCCAGCAGGACAGGGTCTGGTGCTGGCTACACCTTC. As protein: CASRTGSGAGYTF.

The rearrangement joins TRBV7-2 to TRBJ2-7; D perhaps matches TRBD1 (6 bases). In germline, CDR1 is SGHTA, CDR2 FQGNSA. V was trimmed by 3 bases and J by 4 bases, leaving 13 bases between them. CDR3 length equals 14 residues. This CDR3 reads CASSLSRGPYEQYF. In DNA form, the CDR3 reads TGTGCCAGCAGCTTGTCCAGGGGCCCTTACGAGCAGTACTTC.

This sequence joins TRBV7-2 and TRBJ2-5, with TRBD2 as a possible D gene (5 bases). Germline CDR1 is SGHTA and CDR2 is FQGNSA. The CDR3 has 13 residues. Trimming pared 5 bases from V and 5 bases from J, leaving 12 bases between. CDR3 residues: CASSQRSGETQYF. For the CDR3, the DNA is TGTGCCAGCAGCCAGCGATCGGGGGAGACCCAGTACTTC.

The rearrangement links TRBV6-5 to TRBJ1-1; TRBD1 agrees at 7 bases. Germline loops: CDR1 MNHEY, CDR2 SVGAGI. CDR3 length: 13 residues. V trimming: 4 bases; J trimming: 6 bases; junction bases outside the gene matches: 5. The CDR3 nucleotides read TGTGCCAGCAGTTTAGGGGGCAGCTCTGAAGCTTTCTTT. Translation gives CASSLGGSSEAFF.

The V and J genes are TRBV5-1 and TRBJ2-1; TRBD2 matches 11 bases. Losses at the gene ends were 0 bases for V and 6 bases for J; bases not matched to a gene: 17. This CDR3 has 20 residues. Germline-derived CDR1 and CDR2 are SGHRS and YFSETQ. DNA for the CDR3: TGCGCCAGCAGCTTGGTGGCTAGCGGGAGGCCCCTACCGGGGGGCAATGAGCAGTTCTTC. This sequence encodes CASSLVASGRPLPGGNEQFF.

The V call is TRBV9, the J call TRBJ2-5; TRBD1 agrees at 9 bases. From germline, CDR1 is SGDLS and CDR2 YYNGEE. CDR3 length: 16 amino acids. V trimming: 4 bases; J trimming: 5 bases; junction bases outside the gene matches: 12. Here the CDR3 DNA reads TGTGCCAGCAGCAGGGGACAGGGTGGTCGTGTGGAGACCCAGTACTTC. This gives the protein CASSRGQGGRVETQYF.

J is TRBJ1-5 and V is TRBV27, with TRBD1 matching 8 bases. Trimming took 5 bases from V and 2 from J; bases not matched to a gene: 2. This CDR3 comprises 14 residues. Germline lookup yields CDR1 MNHEY and CDR2 SMNVEV (reference sequence). The CDR3 DNA sequence: TGTGCCAGCAGTCCGGGACAGGGCAATCAGCCCCAGCATTTT. It encodes CASSPGQGNQPQHF.

Concerning this clone itself: The junction and the germline gene differ at one end; a read error may be behind it. The chain combines TRBV9 with TRBJ2-5; 8 bases are shared with TRBD1. Germline lookup yields CDR1 SGDLS and CDR2 YYNGEE. The CDR3 has 13 residues. The CDR3 protein is CASSVAGFQGAHF. CDR3 bases: TGTGCCAGCAGCGTAGCCGGCTTCCAGGGGGCGCACTTC.

The CDR3 protein is CASSLFFQGTEAFF. The CDR3 bases are TGTGCCAGCAGTTTATTCTTTCAGGGTACTGAAGCTTTCTTT. This chain uses TRBV27 with TRBJ1-1, with D perhaps TRBD1 (5 bases). V was pared by 1 base and J by 5 bases, with 11 bases between. This CDR3 is built from 14 residues. Per germline, CDR1 MNHEY and CDR2 SMNVEV (reference sequence).

The gene calls are TRBV6-6 and TRBJ1-3; a possible D gene is TRBD1 (5 bases). This CDR3 comprises 14 residues. V was cut by 5 bases and J by 0 bases, with 8 bases left in between. In germline, CDR1 is MNHNY, CDR2 SVGAGI (reference sequence). CDR3 nucleotide sequence: TGTGCCAGCAGTCCCGGACACTCTGGAAACACCATATATTTT. It specifies CASSPGHSGNTIYF.

This clone was found once. The chain couples TRBV10-3 to TRBJ2-1; 9 bases are shared with TRBD2. This CDR3 region has 13 residues. Germline loops: CDR1 ENHRY, CDR2 SYGVKD. V lost 11 bases and J lost 5; bases outside the gene matches: 7. The CDR3 bases are TGTGCCGCAGTAGCGGGAGAGAACAATGAGCAGTTCTTC. Translation gives CAAVAGENNEQFF.

The V gene is TRBV6-5, the J gene TRBJ1-2; 10 bases align to TRBD1. The CDR3 length is 15 residues. Germline V gives CDR1 MNHEY, CDR2 SVGAGI. Trimming cost V 6 bases and J 4 bases; bases outside gene matches: 8. In DNA, the CDR3 is TGTGCCAGCAGGGCCACGGGACAGGGGATCTATGGCTACACCTTC. Translation: CASRATGQGIYGYTF.